Listed below are T cell receptor beta chains from one sample, sequenced in a study of T-cell memory formation after mild COVID-19. Via MiXCR, TCRdb re-called the 5' RACE reads, giving one row per CDR3 protein. The sample records 450,000 to 700,000 distinct CDR3 sequences, roughly 18% being singletons. The sample comprised PBMCs or a T cell subset sorted from them (not recorded which). The source of these receptors is an adult woman who had mild COVID-19 (a few samples of this study predate the infection). Cell type and time point are not known. CDR3s include the opening cysteine and the closing phenylalanine or tryptophan. The D gene is left open where the match is weak. Clone sizes are given selectively: once, few, many, or a class where the clone is expanded.

>TRBJ2-6|few|TRBV7-9|TRBD1|18
TGTGCCAGCAGAGCCGGACAGGGGCTCGTCTCTGGGGCCAACGTCCTGACTTTC
CASRAGQGLVSGANVLTF
>TRBJ2-1|few|TRBV4-1|NA|16
TGCGCCAGCAGCCAAGACCGGGCGGGGTACTACAATGAGCAGTTCTTC
CASSQDRAGYYNEQFF
>TRBJ1-5|NA|TRBV24-1|NA|13
TGTGCCACCAGTGATTTACAGGGTCGGCCCCAGCATTTT
CATSDLQGRPQHF
>TRBJ2-2|NA|TRBV6-2/TRBV6-3|TRBD2|17
TGTGCCAGCAGCCTCGGGGAGCGGGGATCGAACACCGGGGAGCTGTTTTTT
CASSLGERGSNTGELFF
>TRBJ2-7|NA|TRBV20-1|NA|15
TGCAGTGCTAGAGCCGCAGGACTGTCCCCCTACGAGCAGTACTTC
CSARAAGLSPYEQYF
>TRBJ2-7|few|TRBV27|TRBD2|15
TGTGCCAGCAGTCCCCTAGCGGGAGTCTCCTACGAGCAGTACTTC
CASSPLAGVSYEQYF
>TRBJ2-2|NA|TRBV12-3/TRBV12-4|TRBD2|15
TGTGCCAGCAGTCTGACTAGCGGCTACACCGGGGAGCTGTTTTTT
CASSLTSGYTGELFF
>TRBJ2-3|NA|TRBV6-6|TRBD2|17
TGTGCCAGCAGGGAGGGACTAGTCCTTTTCGGAGCAGATACGCAGTATTTT
CASREGLVLFGADTQYF
>TRBJ2-7|NA|TRBV30|NA|13
TGTGCCTGGGACGGTGGAAGGCGGTACGAGCAGTACTTC
CAWDGGRRYEQYF
>TRBJ2-5|NA|TRBV5-4|TRBD1|16
TGTGCCAGCAGCTTCGGGACAGTGACCCCGCAAGAGACCCAGTACTTC
CASSFGTVTPQETQYF
>TRBJ2-1|NA|TRBV7-3|TRBD2|17
TGTGCCAGCAGCTCCAATAGCGGGGGGAGCTCCTACAATGAGCAGTTCTTC
CASSSNSGGSSYNEQFF
>TRBJ1-6|NA|TRBV4-2|NA|15
TGTGCCAGCAGCCAGAGCAACTCCTATAATTCACCCCTCCACTTT
CASSQSNSYNSPLHF
>TRBJ2-3|few|TRBV7-2|TRBD2|17
TGTGCCAGCAGCTTAAGGGCGGGAGGTGTTAGCACAGATACGCAGTATTTT
CASSLRAGGVSTDTQYF
>TRBJ2-7|few|TRBV9|TRBD1|12
TGTGCCAGCGGGGACAGTGCCTACGAGCAGTACTTC
CASGDSAYEQYF
>TRBJ2-1|few|TRBV6-6|TRBD2|16
TGTGCCAGCAGTTACTATCCTAGCGGGCAGGTCGATGAGCAGTTCTTC
CASSYYPSGQVDEQFF
>TRBJ2-3|NA|TRBV11-2|NA|11
TGTGCCAGCAGCTTAGGGTCGGCGCAGTATTTT
CASSLGSAQYF
>TRBJ1-2|many|TRBV5-5|NA|16
TGTGCCAGCAGCTTGAAGGTCCCCGCGACACGGGGTGGCTACACCTTC
CASSLKVPATRGGYTF
>TRBJ2-3|few|TRBV27|TRBD2|16
TGTGCCAGCAGTCTCAGCGGGGGGCAGATCACAGATACGCAGTATTTT
CASSLSGGQITDTQYF
>TRBJ2-7|few|TRBV4-2|TRBD2|16
TGTGCCAGCAGCCAAGAGGGCCAGCGGGAGCCCTGGGAGCAGTACTTC
CASSQEGQREPWEQYF
>TRBJ2-1|NA|TRBV20-1|NA|13
TGCAGTGCTAGATCATCGCCAGGAAGTGAGCAGTTCTTC
CSARSSPGSEQFF
>TRBJ2-1|NA|TRBV5-1|TRBD2|15
TGCGCCAGTACACCGGGACTAGCGGATTACAATGAGCAGTTCTTC
CASTPGLADYNEQFF
>TRBJ2-5|few|TRBV5-6|NA|14
TGTGCCAGCAGCTCGTCGGGAAACCTTGAGACCCAGTACTTC
CASSSSGNLETQYF
>TRBJ2-6|NA|TRBV5-5|NA|18
TGTGCCAGCAGCCGCTGGGAAGGGGGGAGCACTGGGGCCAACGTCCTGACTTTC
CASSRWEGGSTGANVLTF
>TRBJ2-3|NA|TRBV24-1|TRBD2|16
TGTGCCACCAGTGACCCGACTAGCGGGAGCCCAGATACGCAGTATTTT
CATSDPTSGSPDTQYF
>TRBJ2-5|NA|TRBV6-2/TRBV6-3|TRBD1|15
TGTGCCAGCGGTGTAGGGGAAGGGGGCTATGAGACCCAGTACTTC
CASGVGEGGYETQYF
>TRBJ1-5|many|TRBV4-1|TRBD1|16
TGCGCCAGCAGCCATCCCACAGGGGGCGGCAATCAGCCCCAGCATTTT
CASSHPTGGGNQPQHF
>TRBJ2-1|NA|TRBV5-1|TRBD1|14
TGCGCCAGCACCTCGGGGACAGGCTACAATGAGCAGTTCTTC
CASTSGTGYNEQFF
>TRBJ2-3|NA|TRBV12-3/TRBV12-4|NA|13
TGTGCCAGCAGTTCCCATCCCGCAGATACGCAGTATTTT
CASSSHPADTQYF
>TRBJ2-5|NA|TRBV29-1|NA|13
TGCAGCGTTGAAGAAGGGGGGGCGGAGACCCAGTACTTC
CSVEEGGAETQYF
>TRBJ2-3|few|TRBV4-1|NA|14
TGCGCCAGCAGCCAAGTAGGGAGTAGGGATACGCAGTATTTT
CASSQVGSRDTQYF
>TRBJ2-7|many|TRBV5-1|NA|13
TGCGCCAGTCATCGTGCAGCGGCTTACGAGCAGTACTTC
CASHRAAAYEQYF
>TRBJ2-1|NA|TRBV7-6|TRBD1|12
TGTGCCAGCAGCATCGACAGGGATGAGCAGTTCTTC
CASSIDRDEQFF
>TRBJ2-6|NA|TRBV7-3|NA|15
TGTGCCAGCACAGGCAGCCGCTCTGGGGCCAACGTCCTGACTTTC
CASTGSRSGANVLTF
>TRBJ2-1|NA|TRBV24-1|NA|15
TGTGCCACCAGTGATATTCAGGACTCCTACAATGAGCAGTTCTTC
CATSDIQDSYNEQFF
>TRBJ2-3|few|TRBV9|TRBD2|15
TGTGCCAGCTCCGATAGCGGGAGTGTAATAGATACGCAGTATTTT
CASSDSGSVIDTQYF
>TRBJ2-1|few|TRBV7-2|TRBD1|17
TGTGCCAGCAGCCTGGACAGGGGCCTTAGCTCCTACAATGAGCAGTTCTTC
CASSLDRGLSSYNEQFF
>TRBJ1-2|NA|TRBV30|NA|13
TGTGCCTGGAGGCCACAGGGAGTCTATGGCTACACCTTC
CAWRPQGVYGYTF
>TRBJ2-7|NA|TRBV27|TRBD2|16
TGTGCCAGCAGTACGCCCAGCGGGGGTTCCTTCTACGAGCAGTACTTC
CASSTPSGGSFYEQYF
>TRBJ2-1|few|TRBV24-1|NA|11
TGTGCCACCAAGGCGGGGAATGAGCAGTTCTTC
CATKAGNEQFF
>TRBJ2-1|NA|TRBV13|TRBD2|17
TGTGCCAGCATGGGGACTAGCGGGAGGCCGCCGGGCGATGAGCAGTTCTTC
CASMGTSGRPPGDEQFF
>TRBJ2-1|once|TRBV5-1|TRBD1|14
TGCGCCAGCAGCTTGGGGCAGGGGGTCAATGAGCAGCTCTTC
CASSLGQGVNEQLF
>TRBJ2-7|many|TRBV3-1|NA|13
TGTGCCAGCAGCCAAGAAGGCTCGTACGAGCAGTACTTC
CASSQEGSYEQYF
>TRBJ2-7|few|TRBV13|NA|12
TGTGCCACCACCCCCACGAGAAGGGAGCAGTACTTC
CATTPTRREQYF
>TRBJ1-1|NA|TRBV18|NA|14
TGTGCCAGCTCACCTGAAACCCTGAACACTGAAGCTTTCTTT
CASSPETLNTEAFF
>TRBJ2-7|NA|TRBV5-1|NA|15
TGCGCCAGCAGAGGGACCCCGGGGTTCAAGTACGAGCAGTACTTC
CASRGTPGFKYEQYF
>TRBJ2-2|few|TRBV7-6|TRBD1|16
TGTGCCAGCAGTTTAACAGGGGGCGCGAACACCGGGGAGCTGTTTTTT
CASSLTGGANTGELFF
>TRBJ1-1|NA|TRBV3-1|NA|15
TGTGCCAGCAGCCAAGATGGTACCCGGAACACTGAAGCTTTCTTT
CASSQDGTRNTEAFF
>TRBJ2-1|NA|TRBV12-3/TRBV12-4|TRBD2|16
TGTGCCAGCACCATAGGGACTAGCGGGTTGGAGGATGAGCAGTTCTTC
CASTIGTSGLEDEQFF
>TRBJ2-3|NA|TRBV29-1|NA|14
TGCAGCGTTGAAGATAGGGGGGGGGCAGATACGCAGTATTTT
CSVEDRGGADTQYF
>TRBJ2-1|NA|TRBV24-1|TRBD2|19
TGTGCCACCAGTGATTTGAAGGGGACTAGCGGGAAACGATACAATGAGCAGTTCTTC
CATSDLKGTSGKRYNEQFF
>TRBJ1-6|NA|TRBV6-5|NA|14
TGTGCCAGCAGTTACTCCGAGGGGGATTCACCCCTCCACTTT
CASSYSEGDSPLHF
>TRBJ2-5|NA|TRBV6-1|NA|13
TGTGCCAGCAGTGCGACTAGCCAAGAGACCCAGTACTTC
CASSATSQETQYF
>TRBJ1-1|NA|TRBV6-5|TRBD1|14
TGTGCCAGCAGGGACAGGGAGTTGAACACTGAAGCTTTCTTT
CASRDRELNTEAFF
>TRBJ2-7|NA|TRBV11-3|NA|15
TGTGCCAGCAGCTTAAGTCAGGGTGGGTCTTACGAGCAGTACTTC
CASSLSQGGSYEQYF